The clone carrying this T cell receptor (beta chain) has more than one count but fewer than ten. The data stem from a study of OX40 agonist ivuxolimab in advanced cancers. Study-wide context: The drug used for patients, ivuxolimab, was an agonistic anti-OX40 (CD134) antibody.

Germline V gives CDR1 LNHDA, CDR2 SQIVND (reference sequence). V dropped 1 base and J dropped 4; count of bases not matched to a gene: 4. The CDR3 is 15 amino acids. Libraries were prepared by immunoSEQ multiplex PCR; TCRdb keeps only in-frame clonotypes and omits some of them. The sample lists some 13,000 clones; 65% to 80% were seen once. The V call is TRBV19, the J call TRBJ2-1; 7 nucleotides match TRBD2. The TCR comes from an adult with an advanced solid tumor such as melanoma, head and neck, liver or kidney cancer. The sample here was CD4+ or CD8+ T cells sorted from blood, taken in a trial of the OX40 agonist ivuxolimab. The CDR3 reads CASSIVGAGYNEQFF. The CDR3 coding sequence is TGTGCCAGTAGTATAGTGGGAGCGGGGTACAATGAGCAGTTCTTC. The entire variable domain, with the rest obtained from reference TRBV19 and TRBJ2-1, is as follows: DGGITQSPKYLFRKEGQNVTLSCEQNLNHDAMYWYRQDPGQGLRLIYYSQIVNDFQKGDIAEGYSVSREKKESFPLTVTSAQKNPTAFYLCASSIVGAGYNEQFFGPGTRLTVL.